Following are 20 T cell receptor beta chains from one sample sequenced in a study of cytomegalovirus exposure and HLA in healthy donors. PCR amplification relied on 60 Vbeta primers (plus 13 Jbeta primers). Produced via immunoSEQ multiplex PCR; TCRdb's table is partial and in-frame only. The data contain 95,000 to 150,000 clones, around 78% of them singletons. The sample comprised PBMCs. The receptors originated from a woman younger than 45 in good health and CMV-seropositive.

This chain uses TRBV30 with TRBJ2-7, with 8 bases fitting TRBD1. V dropped 3 bases and J dropped 5; count of bases not matched to a gene: 6. Germline-derived CDR1 and CDR2 are GTSNPN and SVGIG (reference sequence). The CDR3 loop spans 13 amino acids. DNA of the CDR3: TGTGCCTGGAGCCCTGGGACAGGCCACGAGCAGTACTTC. Its translation: CAWSPGTGHEQYF.

The chain is built from TRBV5-1 and TRBJ1-2; 10 bases agree with TRBD1. The germline gives CDR1 SGHRS, CDR2 YFSETQ. There are 14 residues in the CDR3. With V trimmed by 0 bases and J by 8 bases, 4 bases remained unmatched. The CDR3 DNA follows: TGCGCCAGCAGCTTGGAGACAGGGGGCGGAGGCTACACCTTC. Protein product: CASSLETGGGGYTF.

The chain is built from TRBV7-9 and TRBJ1-2; D possibly corresponds to TRBD1 (5 bases). V shed 3 bases and J shed 2 bases, with 16 bases lying between them. The CDR3 is 16 residues long. CDR1 and CDR2 from the germline V gene are SEHNR and FQNEAQ (reference sequence). This chain's CDR3 is CASSFGSMTDNYGYTF. CDR3 sequence (DNA): TGTGCCAGCAGCTTCGGCAGTATGACAGACAACTATGGCTACACCTTC.

This rearrangement joins TRBV6-5 to TRBJ1-5, with D maybe TRBD1 (5 bases). The CDR3 is 15 amino acids. V lost 6 bases and J 6 bases, leaving 18 bases between the germline ends. CDR1 and CDR2 from the germline V gene are MNHEY and SVGAGI. The CDR3 loop is CASSSGAAGGQPQHF. In DNA, the CDR3 is TGTGCCAGCAGCAGCGGGGCTGCCGGAGGTCAGCCCCAGCATTTT.

The DNA of the CDR3 is TGTGCCAGCAGCGTAGACCCCGGGGTAGCCGGGGAGCTGTTTTTT. It codes for CASSVDPGVAGELFF. The rearrangement links TRBV9 to TRBJ2-2; possibly TRBD2 for D (5 bases). CDR1 and CDR2 from the germline V gene are SGDLS and YYNGEE. Trimming removed 0 bases at V and 6 bases at J, with 12 bases between. The CDR3 length is 15 residues.

The chain carries TRBV4-2 and TRBJ1-5; D call uncertain. The CDR3 sequence is 12 residues long. The V end was cut by 4 bases, the J end by 6 bases, with 7 bases between. In germline, CDR1 is LGHNA, CDR2 YNFKEQ. The CDR3 DNA is TGTGCCAGCAGCCGAGGGAGTCAGCCCCAGCATTTT. Amino acids: CASSRGSQPQHF.

The V gene is TRBV5-1, the J gene TRBJ2-5; tentatively, D is TRBD1 (5 bases). This CDR3 is 15 amino acids long. Germline loops: CDR1 SGHRS, CDR2 YFSETQ. V was pared by 7 bases and J by 2 bases, with 18 bases between. CDR3 nucleotide sequence: TGCGCCAGCCGAGATCTGACAGCCTCTCAAGAGACCCAGTACTTC. It encodes CASRDLTASQETQYF.

This clone showed up just a few times. The rearrangement joins TRBV6-1 to TRBJ1-1; 10 positions agree with TRBD1. The CDR3 is made up of 13 amino acids. In germline, CDR1 is MNHNS, CDR2 SASEGT. V was clipped by 5 bases and J by 5 bases; unmatched bases: 2. As DNA, the CDR3 is TGTGCCAGCAGTCAGGGACAGGGGACTGAAGCTTTCTTT. Residues: CASSQGQGTEAFF.

This sequence joins TRBV30 and TRBJ1-2; D ambiguous. V gave up 3 bases and J gave up 4 bases, with 12 bases separating them. The CDR3 loop spans 13 amino acids. Germline CDR1 GTSNPN, CDR2 SVGIG (reference sequence). CDR3 coding DNA: TGTGCCTGGAGACCACCGGGAAGCTATGGCTACACCTTC. Amino acids: CAWRPPGSYGYTF.

The chain employs TRBV4-2 and TRBJ2-1; D perhaps matches TRBD2 (6 bases). CDR3 length: 14 amino acids. V was clipped by 4 bases and J by 6 bases, with 13 bases between them. Per germline, CDR1 LGHNA and CDR2 YNFKEQ. CDR3 in amino acids: CASSPHGTSNEQFF. CDR3 DNA sequence: TGTGCCAGCAGCCCCCACGGGACTTCCAATGAGCAGTTCTTC.

This sequence joins TRBV19 and TRBJ1-2; no clear D. With 6 bases removed from V and 0 bases from J, the gap between germline ends came to 14 bases. Germline V gene lookup returns CDR1 LNHDA and CDR2 SQIVND (reference sequence). The CDR3 consists of 15 residues. CDR3 coding DNA: TGTGCCAGTAGCCCTGGGCGGGGAGCTAACTATGGCTACACCTTC. Its protein product is CASSPGRGANYGYTF.

The V gene is TRBV15, the J gene TRBJ2-1, with 7 bases matching TRBD1. The CDR3 is 17 amino acids. Unmatched junction bases numbered 11, after V lost 4 bases and J lost 2 bases. CDR1 is LNHNV and CDR2 is YYDKDF in the germline V gene (reference sequence). The CDR3 DNA sequence: TGTGCCACCAGCACCCCAGTACGGGGACAGACCTACAATGAGCAGTTCTTC. Amino acid sequence: CATSTPVRGQTYNEQFF.

The rearrangement links TRBV5-4 to TRBJ2-3; unclear D gene. The CDR3 extends over 12 amino acids. The germline V gene encodes CDR1 SGHNT and CDR2 YYREEE (reference sequence). The V and J ends lost 4 bases and 2 bases respectively, with 5 bases between them. This CDR3 reads CASSADTDTQYF. CDR3 coding DNA: TGTGCCAGCAGCGCAGACACAGATACGCAGTATTTT.

The rearrangement joins TRBV2 to TRBJ2-5; 9 nucleotides line up with TRBD2. CDR3 length: 18 amino acids. The V gene's germline CDR1 is SNHLY and CDR2 FYNNEI. V was pared by 6 bases and J by 4 bases, with 18 bases of the junction left unmatched. This chain's CDR3 is CASSATVWRGGRGETQYF. CDR3 coding DNA: TGTGCCAGCAGCGCTACCGTTTGGCGGGGGGGCCGGGGAGAGACCCAGTACTTC. The whole variable domain, filled in from reference TRBV2 and TRBJ2-5, reads EPEVTQTPSHQVTQMGQEVILRCVPISNHLYFYWYRQILGQKVEFLVSFYNNEISEKSEIFDDQFSVERPDGSNFTLKIRSTKLEDSAMYFCASSATVWRGGRGETQYFGPGTRLLVL.

This clone has just a few counts. The CDR3 is CASSLLSSNQPQHF. The DNA for the CDR3 is TGTGCCAGCAGTTTATTGAGTAGCAATCAGCCCCAGCATTTT. The chain is built from TRBV27 and TRBJ1-5, with D unresolved. Germline CDR1 is MNHEY and CDR2 is SMNVEV (reference sequence). CDR3 size: 14 residues. Trimming removed 1 base at V and 0 bases at J, with 4 bases between.

The chain employs TRBV5-1 and TRBJ2-4, with unresolved D. V was shortened by 4 bases and J by 1 base, with 12 bases between the two germline ends. The CDR3 totals 15 residues. Germline V CDR1 and CDR2: SGHRS, YFSETQ. CDR3 in amino acids: CASSQQPGAKNIQYF. For the CDR3, the DNA is TGCGCCAGCAGCCAACAACCCGGGGCCAAAAACATTCAGTACTTC.

The chain recombines TRBV5-1 with TRBJ1-6; 8 nucleotides match TRBD1. The CDR3 runs 14 residues. J gave up 9 bases and V 0 bases, and 2 bases lay outside the gene matches. The V gene's germline CDR1 is SGHRS and CDR2 YFSETQ. The CDR3, as DNA: TGCGCCAGCAGCTTGGTAGGACAGGGTTCACCCCTCCACTTT. It is translated as CASSLVGQGSPLHF.

The gene calls are TRBV18 and TRBJ1-2; 12 bases are shared with TRBD1. The CDR3 contains 14 residues. V was clipped by 3 bases and J by 8 bases; unmatched bases: 4. Germline lookup yields CDR1 KGHSH and CDR2 LQKENI. CDR3 nucleotides: TGTGCCAGCTCACCCGGGACAGGGGGCCGGGGCTACACCTTC. Its translation: CASSPGTGGRGYTF.

In its sample, this clone was seen once. V gene TRBV7-6 combines with J gene TRBJ2-5, with TRBD2 as a possible D gene (5 bases). CDR3 length: 13 residues. The V gene lost 0 bases and the J gene lost 4 bases, with 6 bases spanning the gap. CDR1 and CDR2 from the germline V gene are SGHVS and FNYEAQ. CDR3: CASSLAGRETQYF. CDR3 coding DNA: TGTGCCAGCAGCTTAGCGGGGAGAGAGACCCAGTACTTC.

The chain is built from TRBV11-2 and TRBJ2-2; TRBD1 agrees at 7 bases. CDR3 length: 17 residues. Trimming took 0 bases from V and 2 from J; bases not matched to a gene: 6. Germline CDR1 is SGHAT and CDR2 is FQNNGV. The CDR3 coding sequence is TGTGCCAGCAGCTTAGAGTCAGGGGGTTCAAACACCGGGGAGCTGTTTTTT. Protein sequence: CASSLESGGSNTGELFF.